The clone carrying this T cell receptor (beta chain) was observed a handful of times. TCRdb processed the RT-PCR reads anew with MiXCR; each CDR3 protein has one entry. Of almost 90,000 distinct CDR3 sequences detected, roughly 5.2% appear once; the ten largest clones hold approximately 2.5%. The length of the CDR3 is 13 residues. The germline gives CDR1 SGHKS, CDR2 YYEKEE (reference sequence). The V and J ends lost 1 base and 8 bases respectively, with 12 bases between them. This entry belongs to a study of patients and donors after allogeneic stem cell transplantation. The clonotype comes from a human donor who was either an allogeneic HSCT recipient or a stem cell or donor lymphocyte infusion donor (not recorded which). It is not recorded whose cells these are; they may come from a transplant donor. Sequencing was carried out using blood, either unsorted or a sorted T cell fraction (not recorded which). The J gene is TRBJ1-1, the V gene TRBV5-5, with D unclear. This CDR3 is CASSLRGLGEAFF. For the CDR3, the DNA is TGTGCCAGCAGCTTGCGGGGATTGGGCGAAGCTTTCTTT.